The 32 T cell receptor beta chains presented below share a single source sample, sequenced in a study of cytomegalovirus exposure and HLA in healthy donors. 13 Jbeta primers and 60 Vbeta primers were used for the PCR. The table came from immunoSEQ multiplex PCR; TCRdb's copy has only in-frame clones and leaves some out. Of under 200,000 clones listed, roughly 85% are singletons. Sequencing input: PBMCs. Receptors were obtained from a male donor in good health and CMV-seropositive.

This chain connects TRBV30 to TRBJ1-1, with 10 bases aligning to TRBD1. The CDR3 runs to 14 residues. The trim removed 3 bases at V and 5 bases at J, leaving 6 bases unmatched. Germline V gives CDR1 GTSNPN, CDR2 SVGIG (reference sequence). This chain's CDR3 is CAWRDRGHKTEAFF. The CDR3 DNA is TGTGCCTGGAGAGACAGGGGGCATAAAACTGAAGCTTTCTTT.

A note on this clone: One end of the junction fails to match germline, which may point to a read error. CDR3 in DNA: TGTGCCTGGCGGGGGGTTCTTGACAAAAAAACTGTTTTT. Translated: CAWRGVLDKKTVF. The gene calls are TRBV30 and TRBJ1-4, with D tentatively TRBD1 (5 bases). Germline values: CDR1 GTSNPN, CDR2 SVGIG (reference sequence). CDR3 size: 13 residues. Drawing the rest from reference TRBV30 and TRBJ1-4, the complete variable domain is SQTIHQWPATLVQPVGSPLSLECTVEGTSNPNLYWYRQAAGRGLQLLFYSVGIGQISSEVPQNLSASRPQDRQFILSSKKLLLSDSGFYLCAWRGVLDKKTVFGSGTQLSVL.

This chain connects TRBV5-1 to TRBJ2-1, with 7 bases identical to TRBD1. The CDR3 length is 14 residues. Germline CDR1 SGHRS, CDR2 YFSETQ. The V segment lost 0 bases and the J segment 11 bases; nucleotides outside the gene matches: 8. CDR3 DNA: TGCGCCAGCAGCTTGGATGCGACAGGGAGTCAGCAGTTCTTC. Translation gives CASSLDATGSQQFF.

This clone was recorded a few times. V and J are TRBV11-2 and TRBJ1-2; D is undetermined. Germline CDR1 SGHAT, CDR2 FQNNGV. The CDR3 spans 14 residues. V lost 5 bases and J lost 4, with 14 bases in between. The chain's CDR3 is CASSPQTNSYGYTF. The CDR3 DNA reads as TGTGCCAGCAGCCCACAAACTAACTCCTATGGCTACACCTTC.

V is TRBV7-2 and J is TRBJ2-3; 9 bases fit TRBD2. The CDR3 extends over 17 amino acids. V shed 3 bases, J shed 3 bases, and the junction held 10 bases outside the gene matches. Germline values: CDR1 SGHTA, CDR2 FQGNSA. CDR3 sequence: CASSFLAGSGSTDTQYF. CDR3 in DNA: TGTGCCAGCAGCTTTCTAGCGGGGTCTGGGAGTACAGATACGCAGTATTTT. Variable domain in full (rest from reference TRBV7-2 and TRBJ2-3): GAGVSQSPSNKVTEKGKDVELRCDPISGHTALYWYRQSLGQGLEFLIYFQGNSAPDKSGLPSDRFSAERTGGSVSTLTIQRTQQEDSAVYLCASSFLAGSGSTDTQYFGPGTRLTVL.

V gene TRBV9 combines with J gene TRBJ2-3, with 8 bases that match TRBD2. The CDR3 extends over 17 amino acids. V lost 0 bases to trimming and J lost 2 bases; unmatched junction nucleotides: 8. Germline loops: CDR1 SGDLS, CDR2 YYNGEE. This chain's CDR3 is CASSVDPAGAVTDTQYF. CDR3 nucleotide sequence: TGTGCCAGCAGCGTAGACCCAGCGGGGGCCGTCACAGATACGCAGTATTTT.

This chain uses TRBV28 with TRBJ2-3; 7 bases map to TRBD1. The CDR3 is 13 residues long. J lost 11 bases, V lost 5 bases, and 10 bases had no gene match. Germline V CDR1 and CDR2: MDHEN, SYDVKM. CDR3 DNA: TGTGCCAGCAGTACGGGACAGTGGGGGAGGCAGTATTTT. Translated, it gives CASSTGQWGRQYF.

CDR3 in DNA: TGTGCCAGTAGTATCACCGACAGGGATGGCTACACCTTC. This gives the protein CASSITDRDGYTF. V gene TRBV19 combines with J gene TRBJ1-2, with 7 bases that match TRBD1. Germline V gene lookup returns CDR1 LNHDA and CDR2 SQIVND (reference sequence). There are 13 residues in the CDR3. Trimming cost V 3 bases and J 6 bases; bases outside gene matches: 4.

This clone was observed a handful of times. The chain couples TRBV28 to TRBJ2-1, with 14 positions matching TRBD2. This CDR3 is built from 23 residues. Germline V gene data show CDR1 as MDHEN and CDR2 as SYDVKM. V gave up 7 bases and J gave up 4 bases; unmatched junction bases: 27. CDR3 sequence: CASTAPGLAGEAAWKVPYNEQFF. The DNA for the CDR3 is TGTGCCAGCACCGCCCCGGGACTAGCGGGAGAGGCCGCATGGAAGGTCCCTTACAATGAGCAGTTCTTC. Combining the CDR3 with reference TRBV28 and TRBJ2-1 gives the whole variable domain DVKVTQSSRYLVKRTGEKVFLECVQDMDHENMFWYRQDPGLGLRLIYFSYDVKMKEKGDIPEGYSVSREKKERFSLILESASTNQTSMYLCASTAPGLAGEAAWKVPYNEQFFGPGTRLTVL.

The V gene is TRBV29-1, the J gene TRBJ2-3; 8 bases match TRBD1. Germline V CDR1 and CDR2: SQVTM, ANQGSEA. Trimming removed 3 bases from V and 5 bases from J; junction bases left unmatched: 4. This CDR3 region has 13 residues. The CDR3 region is CSVEGRGQDTQYF. DNA of the CDR3: TGCAGCGTTGAGGGCAGGGGGCAAGATACGCAGTATTTT.

The chain combines TRBV10-1 with TRBJ2-1; the D is unclear. The length of the CDR3 is 13 residues. Trimming removed 3 bases at V and 7 bases at J, with 10 bases between. Germline V gene lookup returns CDR1 WNHNN and CDR2 SYGVQD (reference sequence). The CDR3: CASSDNIFNEQFF. The CDR3, as DNA: TGCGCCAGCAGTGATAATATTTTTAATGAGCAGTTCTTC.

The chain employs TRBV19 and TRBJ1-1; D is uncertain. V was pared by 3 bases and J by 5 bases, with 13 bases between. The CDR3 extends over 14 amino acids. Looked up from germline, CDR1 is LNHDA and CDR2 is SQIVND (reference sequence). CDR3 sequence (DNA): TGTGCCAGTAGTATGCGGCCGGGAGGGACTGAAGCTTTCTTT. Translating it yields CASSMRPGGTEAFF.

The genes are TRBV4-1 and TRBJ2-1, with D unclear. V was clipped by 4 bases and J by 0 bases, with 7 bases between them. CDR1 and CDR2 (germline): MGHRA, YSYEKL. The CDR3 is 14 amino acids. The CDR3 coding sequence is TGCGCCAGCAGCCGGCAGGCCTCCTACAATGAGCAGTTCTTC. This codes for CASSRQASYNEQFF.

The V gene is TRBV19, the J gene TRBJ2-6, with D uncertain. CDR3 length: 16 residues. Germline V lookup: CDR1 LNHDA, CDR2 SQIVND (reference sequence). Deletions cut 3 bases from V and 0 bases from J, with 9 bases between. For the CDR3, the DNA is TGTGCCAGTAGTATCCAAGCCCTCTCTGGGGCCAACGTCCTGACTTTC. This gives the protein CASSIQALSGANVLTF.

The chain couples TRBV7-6 to TRBJ2-3; D is possibly TRBD2 (6 bases). This CDR3 comprises 15 residues. V was pared by 3 bases and J by 4 bases, with 14 bases between. Germline V lookup: CDR1 SGHVS, CDR2 FNYEAQ. The CDR3 DNA sequence: TGTGCCAGCAGCTTGGACTCGGGGGTTGCAGATACGCAGTATTTT. Its translation: CASSLDSGVADTQYF.

This clone was counted a few times. The CDR3 nucleotides read TGTGCCAGCAGCACAGGGTTGGCCAACACAGATACGCAGTATTTT. Translated: CASSTGLANTDTQYF. This chain uses TRBV7-9 with TRBJ2-3; D may be TRBD1 (6 bases). The CDR3 totals 15 residues. Germline CDR1 reads SEHNR; CDR2 reads FQNEAQ (reference sequence). V lost 5 bases to trimming and J lost 2 bases, with 14 bases between them.

The chain links TRBV7-9 to TRBJ2-2, with 11 bases matching TRBD2. Germline CDR1 and CDR2: SEHNR and FQNEAQ (reference sequence). The CDR3 totals 17 residues. Trimming took 11 bases from V and 1 from J; bases not matched to a gene: 12. CDR3 loop: CASRSPSGGLNTGELFF. CDR3 nucleotide sequence: TGTGCCTCGCGGTCGCCTAGCGGGGGGTTGAACACCGGGGAGCTGTTTTTT.

CDR3 region: CASRTSGAREQYF. The CDR3 DNA reads TGTGCCAGCAGGACTAGCGGGGCCCGCGAGCAGTACTTC. The chain has TRBV2 and TRBJ2-7, with 11 bases that match TRBD2. The CDR3 has 13 amino acids. The ends lost 6 bases at V and 6 bases at J; junction bases unmatched: 4. Per the germline V gene, CDR1 is SNHLY and CDR2 is FYNNEI.

CDR3 protein: CASSTGTGSEAFF. As DNA, the CDR3 is TGTGCCAGCAGTACCGGGACAGGGTCTGAAGCTTTCTTT. This sequence joins TRBV27 and TRBJ1-1; 9 nucleotides match TRBD1. V dropped 5 bases and J dropped 6; count of bases not matched to a gene: 4. The germline V gene encodes CDR1 MNHEY and CDR2 SMNVEV (reference sequence). The CDR3 is 13 amino acids.

This rearrangement joins TRBV9 to TRBJ2-7; 8 bases match TRBD1. Germline V lookup: CDR1 SGDLS, CDR2 YYNGEE. The CDR3 has 16 residues. V dropped 3 bases and J dropped 2; count of bases not matched to a gene: 10. The CDR3 bases are TGTGCCAGCAGCGAAACCGGGACAGGCGCTACCTACGAGCAGTACTTC. Its protein product is CASSETGTGATYEQYF.

The chain combines TRBV30 with TRBJ1-5, with a tentative D call TRBD1 (5 bases). CDR1 is GTSNPN and CDR2 is SVGIG in the germline V gene (reference sequence). There are 14 residues in the CDR3. The ends were cut back, 2 bases at V and 6 bases at J, with 14 bases in the middle. CDR3 sequence (DNA): TGTGCCTGGAGTTCCCCAGGGCTGAGTCAGCCCCAGCATTTT. Translation gives CAWSSPGLSQPQHF. Full variable domain (missing parts from reference TRBV30 and TRBJ1-5): SQTIHQWPATLVQPVGSPLSLECTVEGTSNPNLYWYRQAAGRGLQLLFYSVGIGQISSEVPQNLSASRPQDRQFILSSKKLLLSDSGFYLCAWSSPGLSQPQHFGDGTRLSIL.

The chain joins TRBV18 to TRBJ1-1; no definite D call. With 3 bases removed from V and 7 bases from J, the gap between germline ends came to 6 bases. Looked up from germline, CDR1 is KGHSH and CDR2 is LQKENI. This CDR3 is 11 amino acids long. The CDR3 here is CASSPRSEAFF. The CDR3 DNA reads TGTGCCAGCTCACCGCGGAGTGAAGCTTTCTTT.

The rearrangement uses TRBV28 and TRBJ2-6, with D unclear. This CDR3 has 15 residues. Trimming stripped 7 bases from V and 0 bases from J, with 10 bases between. Germline loops: CDR1 MDHEN, CDR2 SYDVKM. The CDR3 sequence is CASNPAYSGANVLTF. The CDR3 coding sequence is TGTGCCAGCAACCCCGCGTACTCTGGGGCCAACGTCCTGACTTTC.

This chain links TRBV10-3 with TRBJ1-2; 8 bases map to TRBD1. V lost 7 bases and J lost 1; bases outside the gene matches: 8. The CDR3 extends over 15 amino acids. The germline V gene has CDR1 ENHRY and CDR2 SYGVKD. DNA of the CDR3: TGTGCCATCACCCTGACAGGGGCTTTTAACTATGGCTACACCTTC. This gives the protein CAITLTGAFNYGYTF.

There are a few counts of this clone. This chain joins TRBV5-1 and TRBJ1-1; TRBD1 might be the D (6 bases). The ends were cut back, 3 bases at V and 1 base at J, with 13 bases in the middle. CDR1 SGHRS and CDR2 YFSETQ come from the germline V gene. There are 15 residues in the CDR3. In DNA form, the CDR3 reads TGCGCCAGCAGCTCACAGGGTTTTAAGAACACTGAAGCTTTCTTT. It translates to CASSSQGFKNTEAFF.

The chain is built from TRBV4-1 and TRBJ1-6; 7 bases fit TRBD1. The CDR3 length is 19 residues. From germline, CDR1 is MGHRA and CDR2 YSYEKL. V trimming: 4 bases; J trimming: 0 bases; junction bases outside the gene matches: 12. DNA for the CDR3: TGCGCCAGCAGCCCGACAGGGTTCGGGCTAAGCTCCTATAATTCACCCCTCCACTTT. Translating it yields CASSPTGFGLSSYNSPLHF.

The genes are TRBV7-9 and TRBJ2-3; TRBD2 aligns across 11 bases. Germline lookup yields CDR1 SEHNR and CDR2 FQNEAQ (reference sequence). With V trimmed by 4 bases and J by 0 bases, 3 bases remained unmatched. The CDR3 has 16 residues. CDR3 sequence reads: CASSSTSGDSTDTQYF. Written as DNA, the CDR3 is TGTGCCAGCAGCTCGACTAGCGGGGACAGCACAGATACGCAGTATTTT.

V gene TRBV10-3 combines with J gene TRBJ1-2; D not certain. V was clipped by 7 bases and J by 5 bases, with 14 bases between them. CDR1 and CDR2 from the germline V gene are ENHRY and SYGVKD. The CDR3 totals 13 residues. CDR3 region: CAIKLSASYGYTF. The CDR3 DNA sequence: TGTGCCATCAAACTTTCCGCCTCTTATGGCTACACCTTC.

This chain joins TRBV12-5 and TRBJ2-3; D gene uncertain. V lost 1 base and J 1 base, leaving 9 bases between the germline ends. This CDR3 spans 15 amino acids. Germline assignment: CDR1 LGHNT and CDR2 FRNRAP. CDR3 protein: CASGLAARGTDTQYF. The CDR3 DNA reads as TGTGCTAGTGGTTTGGCCGCCCGGGGCACAGATACGCAGTATTTT.

The chain employs TRBV10-3 and TRBJ1-1; D unclear. The CDR3 extends over 15 amino acids. CDR1 ENHRY and CDR2 SYGVKD come from the germline V gene. V was clipped by 0 bases and J by 12 bases, with 20 bases between them. The CDR3 reads CAISESADLVLSPFF. The CDR3 DNA reads TGTGCCATCAGTGAGTCCGCGGACTTAGTCCTGTCTCCTTTCTTT.

The chain links TRBV7-2 to TRBJ1-2; TRBD1 agrees at 7 bases. The CDR3 is made up of 13 amino acids. Germline CDR1 and CDR2: SGHTA and FQGNSA. V dropped 5 bases and J dropped 4; count of bases not matched to a gene: 4. The DNA for the CDR3 is TGTGCCAGCAGCCAGGACAGGTTCTATGGCTACACCTTC. It specifies CASSQDRFYGYTF.

In regard to this clone: The same CDR3 is also encoded by other DNA sequences in this sample. This chain links TRBV30 with TRBJ2-7; perhaps TRBD1 as D (8 bases). The CDR3 spans 14 residues. Trimming removed 2 bases at V and 3 bases at J, with 14 bases between. Per germline, CDR1 GTSNPN and CDR2 SVGIG (reference sequence). CDR3 sequence: CAWSPQGGNYEQYF. CDR3 bases: TGTGCCTGGAGTCCACAGGGGGGGAACTACGAGCAGTACTTC.